The next 8 T cell receptor beta chains were all read from a single sample in a study of technical replicates of blood from a handful of donors (dated by TCRdb to about 2017). The protocol used for the library was the immunoSEQ multiplex PCR assay. This immuneACCESS table, as held by TCRdb, lists in-frame sequences with V and J called but not all clones. Of the missing ones, under half trace to an unresolved V gene in checked studies; the others have no known cause. The sample table shows tens of thousands of clones, and just under 95% are seen once. The ten largest clones take up about 0.26% of the sample. Material for sequencing was T cells isolated from PBMCs. These receptors all come from a human donor in good health.

This clone was detected only a few times. This sequence joins TRBV6-1 and TRBJ1-1; D might be TRBD1 (5 bases). Trimming took off 5 bases at V and 3 bases at J, with 10 bases between the two ends. The CDR3 is made up of 13 amino acids. Looked up from germline, CDR1 is MNHNS and CDR2 is SASEGT. CDR3 bases: TGTGCCAGCAGTAAGTCCAGGGACACTGAAGCTTTCTTT. Amino acids: CASSKSRDTEAFF.

This chain uses TRBV28 with TRBJ2-5; tentative D call: TRBD2 (6 bases). Germline CDR1 and CDR2: MDHEN and SYDVKM. Trimming left V 4 bases short and J 1 base short, with 13 bases between. The CDR3 covers 15 residues. The chain's CDR3 is CASSYGGSVQETQYF. As DNA, the CDR3 is TGTGCCAGCAGTTATGGGGGGTCCGTCCAAGAGACCCAGTACTTC.

This clone was seen only once. This sequence joins TRBV5-4 and TRBJ2-7, with a possible D match to TRBD2 (7 bases). The CDR3 is 14 residues long. Trimming took 5 bases from V and 2 from J, leaving 14 bases between them. Germline CDR1 reads SGHNT; CDR2 reads YYREEE (reference sequence). CDR3 in amino acids: CASRGGGIAYEQYF. DNA for the CDR3: TGTGCCAGCAGAGGGGGGGGGATCGCCTACGAGCAGTACTTC.

This clone was recorded only once. CDR3 sequence (DNA): TGTGCCACCAGCAGAGACAGTGTAACTAATGAAAAACTGTTTTTT. Amino acid sequence: CATSRDSVTNEKLFF. The chain carries TRBV15 and TRBJ1-4; no clear D. The V gene lost 0 bases and the J gene lost 1 base, with 6 bases spanning the gap. The germline gives CDR1 LNHNV, CDR2 YYDKDF (reference sequence). This CDR3 is built from 15 residues.

The chain links TRBV27 to TRBJ2-1; 9 bases are shared with TRBD2. The ends lost 6 bases at V and 3 bases at J; junction bases unmatched: 3. The CDR3 contains 14 residues. The germline gives CDR1 MNHEY, CDR2 SMNVEV (reference sequence). The CDR3 spells CASRPLAGYNEQFF. The CDR3 DNA reads as TGTGCCAGCAGACCACTAGCGGGCTACAATGAGCAGTTCTTC.

The CDR3 region has the DNA TGTGCCAGCAGCAATACCCGCCCCCCAACTTCGGGCAATGAGCAGTTCTTC. Translating it yields CASSNTRPPTSGNEQFF. J is TRBJ2-1 and V is TRBV21-1; TRBD2, the table's D call, was not compared with the DNA. TRBV21-1 is a documented pseudogene. CDR3 size: 17 residues.

In its sample, this clone was seen once. The J gene is TRBJ2-1, the V gene TRBV25-1; 9 nucleotides line up with TRBD1. Trimming took 3 bases from V and 7 from J; bases not matched to a gene: 10. CDR3 length: 16 residues. Germline lookup yields CDR1 MGHDK and CDR2 SYGVNS. As DNA, the CDR3 is TGTGCCAGCAGTGACCGGACAGGGGTTGCGCTTAATGAGCAGTTCTTC. Translation gives CASSDRTGVALNEQFF.

The V and J genes are TRBV7-9 and TRBJ2-2; maybe TRBD1 (6 bases). Germline V gene sequence: CDR1 SEHNR, CDR2 FQNEAQ (reference sequence). This CDR3 is 12 amino acids long. The germline V and J ends were trimmed by 1 base and 11 bases, with 8 bases remaining between them. DNA for the CDR3: TGTGCCAGCAGCTTAGGGGGGCTTGAGCTGTTTTTT. It yields the protein CASSLGGLELFF. Combining the CDR3 with reference TRBV7-9 and TRBJ2-2 gives the whole variable domain DTGVSQNPRHKITKRGQNVTFRCDPISEHNRLYWYRQTLGQGPEFLTYFQNEAQLEKSRLLSDRFSAERPKGSFSTLEIQRTEQGDSAMYLCASSLGGLELFFGEGSRLTVL.